This TCR beta chain appears in the sequencing data of a study of T-cell memory formation after mild COVID-19. Study-level points and caveats: Pre-infection memory held some responding clones, suggesting pre-existing cross-reactive T cells responded.

Details on this clonotype: Its specificity is not known.

Researchers used 5'RACE with constant-segment primers to make TCR alpha and TCR beta cDNA libraries that carry sample barcodes and UMIs. TCRdb independently ran MiXCR on the 5' RACE reads; one entry per CDR3 protein. The sample consists of about 250,000 distinct CDR3 sequences, 15% to 17% of them appearing once. In germline, CDR1 is SQVTM, CDR2 ANQGSEA. The ends were cut back, 5 bases at V and 5 bases at J, with 12 bases in the middle. The CDR3 consists of 12 residues. Specimen: PBMCs or a T cell subset sorted from them (not recorded which). The receptor was derived from an adult woman who had mild COVID-19 (a few samples of this study predate the infection). Cell type and time point are not known. The V gene is TRBV29-1, the J gene TRBJ1-1, with D possibly TRBD1 on 5 matching bases. CDR3: CSVTAGWTEAFF. CDR3 DNA sequence: TGCAGCGTTACGGCAGGGTGGACTGAAGCTTTCTTT.